The 2 T cell receptor beta chains presented below share a single source sample, sequenced in a study of T cell changes during pregnancy in multiple sclerosis. TCRdb's copy holds only in-frame clones and misses some; the assay was immunoSEQ multiplex PCR. The sample carries roughly 57,000 clones, about 90% recorded once. The specimen was CD4+ T cells from peripheral blood mononuclear cells, collected after pregnancy. The receptors were gathered from a female donor with multiple sclerosis, enrolled in a pregnancy study.

This chain uses TRBV19 with TRBJ1-3; 10 bases match TRBD1. V was pared by 3 bases and J by 1 base, with 9 bases of the junction left unmatched. The CDR3 runs to 18 residues. Germline V gives CDR1 LNHDA, CDR2 SQIVND (reference sequence). In nucleotides, the CDR3 is TGTGCCAGTAGTATTATCAAGACAGGGGGCTCTTCTGGAAACACCATATATTTT. Its translation is CASSIIKTGGSSGNTIYF.

The genes are TRBV19 and TRBJ1-1; D might be TRBD1 (5 bases). The CDR3 spans 14 residues. CDR1 and CDR2 from the germline V gene are LNHDA and SQIVND (reference sequence). V was shortened by 6 bases and J by 2 bases, with 13 bases between the two germline ends. CDR3 residues: CASRTPGQNTEAFF. For the CDR3, the DNA is TGTGCCAGTAGAACCCCAGGGCAAAACACTGAAGCTTTCTTT.